This TCR beta chain was observed in a study of T cells in Graves' hyperthyroidism and ophthalmopathy. This clonotype was counted ten times or more. RNA transcripts served as the template for amplifying TCR beta CDR3 regions. First-round RT-PCR targeting the TCR CDR3 was performed with the HTBI primer set. TCRdb passed the multiplex PCR reads through MiXCR, listing each CDR3 protein once. The data show tens of thousands of distinct CDR3 sequences, around 55% seen once. A patient was excluded if there was uncontrolled infection, other autoimmune disease, pregnancy or lactation. CDR3 length: 12 amino acids. Germline V gene sequence: CDR1 DFQATT, CDR2 SNEGSKA (reference sequence). Trimming cost V 1 base and J 4 bases, with 7 bases left between them.

This clonotype was obtained from a man aged 18-30 years with Graves' hyperthyroidism. Sequenced sample: peripheral blood or thyroid tissue (not recorded which). This chain uses TRBV20-1 with TRBJ1-2; no definite D call. CDR3 region: CSARVDAYGYTF. The CDR3 coding sequence is TGCAGTGCTAGAGTGGACGCCTATGGCTACACCTTC.